This T cell receptor beta chain comes out of a study of CD8 T cells in ankylosing spondylitis. Study observations and caveats: Past research had described some motif variants in reactive arthritis synovial fluid and blood. A motif of 8 or 9 highly homologous TCR beta variants was seen as apparently characteristic of ankylosing spondylitis blood.

Germline CDR1 is DFQATT and CDR2 is SNEGSKA (reference sequence). This CDR3 spans 11 amino acids. V was shortened by 3 bases and J by 10 bases, with 10 bases between the two germline ends. A remark on this clonotype: As yet, its antigen is unknown.

TCRdb passed the 5' RACE reads through MiXCR, listing each CDR3 protein once. Of roughly 440,000 distinct CDR3 sequences detected, approximately 17% appear once; the ten largest clones hold approximately 1%. Input material: blood, either unsorted or a sorted T cell fraction (not recorded which). J is TRBJ2-1 and V is TRBV20-1; no definite D call. This receptor was taken from a male donor with ankylosing spondylitis. The CDR3 reads CSASRGAEQFF. The CDR3 DNA reads TGCAGTGCTAGCCGCGGCGCAGAGCAGTTCTTC.